Each of the 6 T cell receptor beta chains below was sequenced from the same sample in a study of tumor and adjacent non-tumor tissue in lung cancer. Three rounds of nested PCR, following a modified ARM-PCR protocol, produced the TCRbeta library. TCRdb re-called the multiplex PCR reads through MiXCR, storing one row per CDR3 protein. Here the sample spans approximately 76,000 distinct CDR3 sequences, about two thirds being singletons. The template was RNA from unsorted bulk tissue. The specimen sequenced was lung tumor tissue. All receptors derive from a woman between 70 and 85 years old with non-small cell lung cancer.

Regarding this clonotype: A much larger clonotype is one base distant, so this may be a read error. J is TRBJ2-3 and V is TRBV20-1, with 10 bases fitting TRBD2. This CDR3 comprises 13 residues. V shed 6 bases and J 5 bases; nucleotides not matched to a gene: 5. CDR1 is DFQATT and CDR2 is SNEGSKA in the germline V gene (reference sequence). CDR3 amino acids: CSAWTSGRDTQYF. The CDR3 DNA sequence: TGCAGTGCCTGGACTAGCGGCAGAGATACGCAGTATTTT.

As for this clonotype: The CDR3 end shows no conserved phenylalanine or tryptophan, and so a read error is likely. The chain links TRBV6-1 to TRBJ1-2; D remains ambiguous. This CDR3 contains 14 residues. The ends were cut back, 3 bases at V and 1 base at J, with 9 bases in the middle. Germline V gene sequence: CDR1 MNHNS, CDR2 SASEGT. CDR3 residues: CASSDTEDNYGYTS. As DNA, the CDR3 is TGTGCCAGCAGTGATACGGAGGATAACTATGGCTACACCTCC.

Only one count was recorded for this clonotype. Without the conserved terminal phenylalanine or tryptophan, this CDR3 likely stems from a read error. The chain recombines TRBV29-1 with TRBJ2-5; the D is unclear. The germline gives CDR1 SQVTM, CDR2 ANQGSEA. The CDR3 totals 11 residues. CDR3 bases: TGCAGCCTTGAACACGGGGAGACCCAGTACATC. Translation gives CSLEHGETQYI.

On this clonotype: Compared with germline, one end of the junction differs, possibly owing to a read error. The V and J genes are TRBV4-2 and TRBJ2-1, with a tentative D call TRBD2 (5 bases). Germline V gene sequence: CDR1 LGHNA, CDR2 YNFKEQ. The CDR3 runs to 15 residues. CDR3 amino acids: CDSRPPGRSSNEQFF. The CDR3 DNA sequence: TGTGACAGCAGACCACCGGGGAGAAGCAGCAATGAGCAGTTCTTC.

This clonotype was counted a few times. This may be a read error, as it is one base from a much larger clone. The V call is TRBV20-1, the J call TRBJ1-2; D not certain. Deletions cut 3 bases from V and 5 bases from J, with 13 bases between. This CDR3 is built from 13 residues. Germline V lookup: CDR1 DFQATT, CDR2 SNEGSKA (reference sequence). The CDR3 loop is CSASNRADYGYTF. CDR3 nucleotides: TGCAGTGCTAGTAATCGAGCGGATTATGGCTACACCTTC.

This chain uses TRBV5-1 with TRBJ2-5, with D unresolved. Deletions cut 5 bases from V and 9 bases from J, with 17 bases between. CDR3 length: 13 amino acids. Germline V gene lookup returns CDR1 SGHRS and CDR2 YFSETQ. This chain's CDR3 is CASSSIQPEAQYF. CDR3 bases: TGCGCCAGCAGTTCGATACAGCCCGAGGCCCAGTACTTC. The entire variable domain, with the rest obtained from reference TRBV5-1 and TRBJ2-5, is as follows: KAGVTQTPRYLIKTRGQQVTLSCSPISGHRSVSWYQQTPGQGLQFLFEYFSETQRNKGNFPGRFSGRQFSNSRSEMNVSTLELGDSALYLCASSSIQPEAQYFGPGTRLLVL.